What follows describes a single TCR beta chain. Its specificity is not known. These data come from a study of T cells in Graves' hyperthyroidism and ophthalmopathy. Study-wide results and caveats: A 13 V-J signature model discriminated ophthalmopathy versus stable hyperthyroidism.

V was clipped by 4 bases and J by 4 bases; unmatched bases: 13. CDR3 length: 16 residues. In germline, CDR1 is SGDLS, CDR2 YYNGEE. Recently diagnosed hyperthyroidism of less than 2 months' duration affected patients aged 18 to 65. The diagnoses drew upon clinical symptoms, serum thyroxine and TRAb, thyroid ultrasound and orbital computed tomography. What was amplified from RNA transcripts were TCR beta CDR3 regions. A set of HTBI primers served as the primers for a first-round RT-PCR of the TCR CDR3. TCRdb passed the multiplex PCR reads through MiXCR, listing each CDR3 protein once. The data hold a few hundred thousand distinct CDR3 sequences, with 46% observed a single time.

The clonotype was recovered from a woman between 18 and 30 years old with Graves' hyperthyroidism. The chain combines TRBV9 with TRBJ2-5; 7 positions agree with TRBD2. The source material was peripheral blood or thyroid tissue (not recorded which). The CDR3: CASSPGLGEGGETQYF. The DNA of the CDR3 is TGTGCCAGCAGCCCCGGTTTGGGGGAGGGAGGAGAGACCCAGTACTTC.